This entry lists 15 T cell receptor beta chains sequenced from one sample in a study of blood T cell repertoires in COVID-19. TCRdb's table, derived via immunoSEQ multiplex PCR, lists solely in-frame clones and lacks some. Here the sample spans more than 85,000 clones, around 87% being singletons. The sequencing input was peripheral blood. The receptors were gathered from a man in his forties or fifties with active or convalescent COVID-19.

The chain has TRBV19 and TRBJ1-5; a possible D gene is TRBD1 (5 bases). Germline lookup yields CDR1 LNHDA and CDR2 SQIVND (reference sequence). V was clipped by 0 bases and J by 11 bases, with 11 bases between them. The length of the CDR3 is 13 residues. CDR3 sequence (DNA): TGTGCCAGTAGTATAGATCCCGGACAAGCCCAGCATTTT. It yields the protein CASSIDPGQAQHF.

The chain employs TRBV4-3 and TRBJ1-1; no reliable D call. V gave up 4 bases and J gave up 3 bases, with 15 bases separating them. CDR3 size: 15 residues. CDR1 LGHNA and CDR2 YSLEER come from the germline V gene. This CDR3 is CASSRSRSGYTEAFF. The CDR3 bases are TGCGCCAGCAGCCGATCCAGGTCGGGGTACACTGAAGCTTTCTTT.

V usage is TRBV14 and J usage is TRBJ1-6; no clear D. CDR3 length: 13 residues. V was pared by 1 base and J by 6 bases, with 4 bases between. Germline lookup yields CDR1 SGHDN and CDR2 FVKESK. CDR3 region: CASSQGANSPLHF. The CDR3 DNA reads as TGTGCCAGCAGCCAAGGAGCTAATTCACCCCTCCACTTT.

V is TRBV28 and J is TRBJ2-1; tentative D call: TRBD1 (5 bases). Per germline, CDR1 MDHEN and CDR2 SYDVKM. Trimming removed 4 bases at V and 3 bases at J, with 13 bases between. The CDR3 sequence is 15 residues long. CDR3 residues: CASSSVQGFYNEQFF. CDR3 bases: TGTGCCAGCAGTTCAGTCCAGGGTTTCTACAATGAGCAGTTCTTC. The variable domain in full, completed from reference TRBV28 and TRBJ2-1, reads DVKVTQSSRYLVKRTGEKVFLECVQDMDHENMFWYRQDPGLGLRLIYFSYDVKMKEKGDIPEGYSVSREKKERFSLILESASTNQTSMYLCASSSVQGFYNEQFFGPGTRLTVL.

The rearrangement uses TRBV9 and TRBJ2-2; TRBD1 aligns across 7 bases. The CDR3 totals 17 residues. CDR1 SGDLS and CDR2 YYNGEE come from the germline V gene. J gave up 0 bases and V 3 bases, and 8 bases lay outside the gene matches. The CDR3 region is CASSAWDSLANTGELFF. The CDR3 DNA reads TGTGCCAGCAGCGCATGGGACAGCCTCGCGAACACCGGGGAGCTGTTTTTT.

This clone was detected once. The CDR3: CASSSGQGQTEAFF. CDR3 DNA: TGTGCCAGCAGCTCGGGACAGGGTCAAACTGAAGCTTTCTTT. The rearrangement links TRBV7-9 to TRBJ1-1, with 9 positions matching TRBD1. The CDR3 consists of 14 residues. Trimming removed 4 bases from V and 5 bases from J; junction bases left unmatched: 5. Germline CDR1 and CDR2: SEHNR and FQNEAQ (reference sequence). Combining the CDR3 with reference TRBV7-9 and TRBJ1-1 gives the whole variable domain DTGVSQNPRHKITKRGQNVTFRCDPISEHNRLYWYRQTLGQGPEFLTYFQNEAQLEKSRLLSDRFSAERPKGSFSTLEIQRTEQGDSAMYLCASSSGQGQTEAFFGQGTRLTVV.

The chain joins TRBV11-2 to TRBJ2-3; weak D call: TRBD2 (5 bases). The CDR3 runs 15 residues. Germline loops: CDR1 SGHAT, CDR2 FQNNGV. With 3 bases removed from V and 5 bases from J, the gap between germline ends came to 15 bases. The CDR3 loop is CASSLRAAWLDTQYF. In DNA form, the CDR3 reads TGTGCCAGCAGCTTGAGGGCCGCCTGGCTAGATACGCAGTATTTT.

The chain recombines TRBV27 with TRBJ1-1, with D possibly being TRBD1 (6 bases). Looked up from germline, CDR1 is MNHEY and CDR2 is SMNVEV (reference sequence). CDR3 length equals 15 residues. Trimming took 3 bases from V and 6 from J, leaving 17 bases between them. CDR3 in amino acids: CASSLSGGDLAEAFF. In nucleotides, the CDR3 is TGTGCCAGCAGTTTGTCTGGGGGCGACTTGGCTGAAGCTTTCTTT.

The V and J genes are TRBV6-5 and TRBJ2-5; 8 bases agree with TRBD2. The CDR3 is 15 residues long. The V segment lost 4 bases and the J segment 5 bases; nucleotides outside the gene matches: 9. The germline V gene has CDR1 MNHEY and CDR2 SVGAGI. The CDR3 here is CASSSAGGGEETQYF. The CDR3 DNA follows: TGTGCCAGCAGTTCAGCCGGGGGGGGCGAGGAGACCCAGTACTTC.

V usage is TRBV7-9 and J usage is TRBJ2-1, with TRBD1 matching 9 bases. V lost 4 bases and J lost 9; bases outside the gene matches: 7. The CDR3 length is 14 residues. Germline V CDR1 and CDR2: SEHNR, FQNEAQ (reference sequence). CDR3 in DNA: TGTGCCAGCAGCTCCCCACAGGGGGCGGGTGAGCAGTTCTTC. Protein product: CASSSPQGAGEQFF.

V and J are TRBV10-3 and TRBJ2-5; TRBD1 aligns across 8 bases. V gave up 5 bases and J gave up 5 bases; unmatched junction bases: 4. Germline values: CDR1 ENHRY, CDR2 SYGVKD. The CDR3 contains 13 residues. In nucleotides, the CDR3 is TGTGCCATCAGTCCAGGGGGCGTGGAGACCCAGTACTTC. Its protein is CAISPGGVETQYF.

Comments on this clone: Other DNA sequences of this sample code for an identical CDR3. The chain is built from TRBV3-1 (or the pseudogene TRBV3-2) and TRBJ2-3, with 10 nucleotides matching TRBD1. With V trimmed by 4 bases and J by 3 bases, 1 base remained unmatched. Germline V gene data show CDR1 as LGHDT and CDR2 as YNNKEL (reference sequence). The CDR3 loop spans 14 amino acids. CDR3 bases: TGTGCCAGCAGCCGGACAGGGGGGACAGATACGCAGTATTTT. This encodes CASSRTGGTDTQYF.

The chain couples TRBV7-9 to TRBJ1-1, with D possibly matching TRBD1 (6 bases). This CDR3 spans 14 amino acids. Trimming left V 5 bases short and J 0 bases short, with 10 bases between. CDR1 is SEHNR and CDR2 is FQNEAQ in the germline V gene (reference sequence). For the CDR3, the DNA is TGTGCCAGCAGCGCACAGGGTATGAACACTGAAGCTTTCTTT. Translated: CASSAQGMNTEAFF.

The genes are TRBV19 and TRBJ1-6; weak D call: TRBD1 (5 bases). CDR1 is LNHDA and CDR2 is SQIVND in the germline V gene (reference sequence). The CDR3 runs to 14 residues. Trimming cost V 3 bases and J 9 bases, with 12 bases left between them. The CDR3 region is CASSIARVSSPLHF. Here the CDR3 DNA reads TGTGCCAGTAGTATCGCCAGGGTGAGTTCACCCCTCCACTTT. Using reference TRBV19 and TRBJ1-6 for the parts outside the CDR3, the full variable domain is DGGITQSPKYLFRKEGQNVTLSCEQNLNHDAMYWYRQDPGQGLRLIYYSQIVNDFQKGDIAEGYSVSREKKESFPLTVTSAQKNPTAFYLCASSIARVSSPLHFGNGTRLTVT.

The chain links TRBV7-9 to TRBJ2-1; 7 nucleotides align to TRBD1. CDR3 length: 11 residues. The trim removed 4 bases at V and 13 bases at J, leaving 4 bases unmatched. Germline V gene sequence: CDR1 SEHNR, CDR2 FQNEAQ (reference sequence). The CDR3: CASSSDREQFF. The CDR3 bases are TGTGCCAGCAGCTCAGACAGGGAACAGTTCTTC.